This TCR beta chain was recovered during a study of cytomegalovirus exposure and HLA in healthy donors. Study results and limitations: Several of the most significant clusters appeared linked to common viral pathogens, based on a later analysis. TCR beta V segments were, for the most part, productive about 87% or about 30% of the time in an earlier analysis.

PCR was performed using 60 Vbeta and 13 Jbeta primers. Only in-frame clones appear in the TCRdb table, and some are missing; sequencing was by immunoSEQ multiplex PCR. The sample lists 80,000 to 100,000 clones, over 55% seen once, with approximately 15% in the top ten. The ends lost 4 bases at V and 2 bases at J; junction bases unmatched: 4. This CDR3 contains 16 residues. Germline CDR1 and CDR2: SGHRS and YFSETQ. Samples came from healthy bone marrow donors. Details on this clone: Its antigen is not identified.

The clonotype was recovered from a woman between 18 and 29 years old in good health and CMV-seropositive. This chain joins TRBV5-1 and TRBJ2-3, with TRBD2 matching over 13 bases. Sequenced sample: PBMCs. The CDR3 spells CASSGLAGAITDTQYF. The CDR3 coding sequence is TGCGCCAGCAGCGGACTAGCGGGGGCGATCACAGATACGCAGTATTTT.